Shown below are 2 T cell receptor beta chains from a single sample sequenced in a study of T cells in narcolepsy. Some clones are missing from TCRdb's copy, which holds only in-frame ones; the method was immunoSEQ multiplex PCR. Here the sample spans around 32,000 clones, more than 75% being singletons. Material: CD45RA- memory CD4+ T cells from PBMCs. Source of these receptors: a human donor with narcolepsy.

The chain employs TRBV20-1 and TRBJ1-5; no clear D gene. V dropped 4 bases and J dropped 4 bases, with 5 bases sitting between them. This CDR3 has 11 amino acids. The germline V gene encodes CDR1 DFQATT and CDR2 SNEGSKA (reference sequence). CDR3 DNA: TGCAGTGCTAACGGTAATCAGCCCCAGCATTTT. Translation gives CSANGNQPQHF.

The genes are TRBV7-2 and TRBJ2-1; 7 bases are shared with TRBD2. The CDR3 extends over 15 amino acids. J gave up 6 bases and V 4 bases, and 9 bases lay outside the gene matches. The V gene's germline CDR1 is SGHTA and CDR2 FQGNSA. CDR3 in amino acids: CASSSSGTSVNEQFF. The CDR3 DNA reads as TGTGCCAGCAGCTCCAGCGGGACGTCGGTCAATGAGCAGTTCTTC.